The 29 T cell receptor beta chains below come from one sample, sequenced in a study of shared clonotypes between healthy human individuals. Profiling relied on immunoSEQ multiplex PCR, and the TCRdb table lists in-frame clones only, not all of them. The table records fewer than 3 million clones, 85% to 95% of them present only once. Sequences were obtained from naive CD4+ T cells from PBMCs. Subset denoted: CD45RA+ positively selected. The receptors were sampled from a man between 18 and 29 years old in good health. Some clones in this sample may be carry-over from other donors' samples.

In this sample, this clone turned up once. The chain uses TRBV30 and TRBJ1-5; D is undetermined. The CDR3 runs to 15 residues. V gave up 0 bases and J gave up 0 bases, with 9 bases separating them. The germline gives CDR1 GTSNPN, CDR2 SVGIG (reference sequence). CDR3 sequence: CAWSVAGHSNQPQHF. For the CDR3, the DNA is TGTGCCTGGAGTGTTGCCGGGCATAGCAATCAGCCCCAGCATTTT.

This chain connects TRBV10-2 to TRBJ2-7; D is possibly TRBD1 (6 bases). V lost 2 bases to trimming and J lost 1 base, with 15 bases between them. Germline V gene data show CDR1 as WSHSY and CDR2 as SAAADI. CDR3 size: 16 residues. CDR3 bases: TGCGCCAGCAGTGAGCAACTCGGACAGTTATCCTACGAGCAGTACTTC. Protein product: CASSEQLGQLSYEQYF.

The gene calls are TRBV5-6 and TRBJ1-2; D not certain. V was trimmed by 2 bases and J by 6 bases, leaving 17 bases between them. Germline CDR1 SGHDT, CDR2 YYEEEE. The CDR3 is made up of 15 amino acids. The CDR3 reads CASSFFDRPPNGYTF. CDR3 in DNA: TGTGCCAGCAGCTTTTTCGACCGGCCACCTAATGGCTACACCTTC.

The chain combines TRBV5-1 with TRBJ2-1; D ambiguous. The CDR3 runs to 15 residues. Deletions cut 5 bases from V and 0 bases from J, with 12 bases between. Looked up from germline, CDR1 is SGHRS and CDR2 is YFSETQ. CDR3 residues: CASREFTNSYNEQFF. CDR3 DNA: TGCGCCAGCAGGGAGTTTACCAACTCCTACAATGAGCAGTTCTTC. The whole variable domain, filled in from reference TRBV5-1 and TRBJ2-1, reads KAGVTQTPRYLIKTRGQQVTLSCSPISGHRSVSWYQQTPGQGLQFLFEYFSETQRNKGNFPGRFSGRQFSNSRSEMNVSTLELGDSALYLCASREFTNSYNEQFFGPGTRLTVL.

As for this clone: Other DNA sequences in the sample encode the same CDR3. V and J are TRBV20-1 and TRBJ2-1; D is ambiguous. Trimming removed 4 bases from V and 3 bases from J, with 4 bases in between. The germline V gene encodes CDR1 DFQATT and CDR2 SNEGSKA (reference sequence). The CDR3 consists of 11 residues. The CDR3 nucleotides are TGCAGTGCTAACTACTACAATGAGCAGTTCTTC. Amino acids: CSANYYNEQFF.

CDR3 DNA sequence: TGTGCCAGTAGCCAGCAAAGCTCCTACAATGAGCAGTTCTTC. This sequence encodes CASSQQSSYNEQFF. V usage is TRBV19 and J usage is TRBJ2-1; D is uncertain. Germline values: CDR1 LNHDA, CDR2 SQIVND (reference sequence). Between the trimmed V and J ends, which lost 6 bases and 0 bases, there was a span of 9 bases. The CDR3 runs to 14 residues.

This clone has more than one count but fewer than ten. The chain combines TRBV30 with TRBJ1-5; no clear D gene. Germline loops: CDR1 GTSNPN, CDR2 SVGIG (reference sequence). The CDR3 extends over 13 amino acids. Trimming stripped 0 bases from V and 5 bases from J, with 8 bases between. DNA for the CDR3: TGTGCCTGGAGTGTACTAGCGGATCAGCCCCAGCATTTT. Its translation: CAWSVLADQPQHF.

The rearrangement joins TRBV5-5 to TRBJ1-5; a weak D match, TRBD1 (6 bases). Deletions cut 1 base from V and 7 bases from J, with 12 bases between. Germline CDR1 SGHKS, CDR2 YYEKEE (reference sequence). The CDR3 length is 14 residues. The CDR3 loop is CASSLWGAGQPQHF. The CDR3 DNA reads TGTGCCAGCAGCTTGTGGGGGGCCGGGCAGCCCCAGCATTTT.

The chain joins TRBV5-1 to TRBJ2-3; D is uncertain. V was shortened by 5 bases and J by 2 bases, with 15 bases between the two germline ends. The germline CDR1 and CDR2 sequences are SGHRS and YFSETQ. This CDR3 is built from 15 residues. The CDR3 region is CASRAGRSSTDTQYF. In nucleotides, the CDR3 is TGCGCCAGCAGAGCCGGCAGGTCATCCACAGATACGCAGTATTTT.

This chain joins TRBV9 and TRBJ1-2; D not resolved. The CDR3 contains 12 residues. The V and J ends lost 3 bases and 7 bases respectively, with 10 bases between them. Germline CDR1 is SGDLS and CDR2 is YYNGEE. The DNA of the CDR3 is TGTGCCAGCAGCGATACGGAGGGTGGCTACACCTTC. Translated: CASSDTEGGYTF.

The CDR3 spells CASSAQGYEQYF. Written as DNA, the CDR3 is TGTGCCAGCAGCGCACAGGGTTACGAGCAGTACTTC. The chain combines TRBV7-6 with TRBJ2-7; tentatively, D is TRBD1 (6 bases). The V end was cut by 5 bases, the J end by 4 bases, with 9 bases between. There are 12 residues in the CDR3. Germline values: CDR1 SGHVS, CDR2 FNYEAQ.

The V and J genes are TRBV4-1 and TRBJ1-2; 9 bases are shared with TRBD1. The CDR3 is made up of 16 amino acids. Trimming cost V 3 bases and J 5 bases; bases outside gene matches: 10. The germline gives CDR1 MGHRA, CDR2 YSYEKL. The CDR3 coding sequence is TGCGCCAGCAGCCATGATTACACAGGGGGCGAGTATGGCTACACCTTC. Encoded protein: CASSHDYTGGEYGYTF.

The chain joins TRBV28 to TRBJ2-3; D may match TRBD1 or TRBD2 (5 bases each). From germline, CDR1 is MDHEN and CDR2 SYDVKM. The length of the CDR3 is 11 residues. Deletions cut 8 bases from V and 4 bases from J, with 7 bases between. Here the CDR3 DNA reads TGTGCCAGCCCGGGACCAGATACGCAGTATTTT. This codes for CASPGPDTQYF.

This chain connects TRBV7-6 to TRBJ2-7; 9 bases align to TRBD2. This CDR3 has 15 amino acids. CDR1 and CDR2 (germline): SGHVS, FNYEAQ. Losses at the gene ends were 3 bases for V and 2 bases for J; bases not matched to a gene: 5. The CDR3 reads CASSLIAGATYEQYF. CDR3 bases: TGTGCCAGCAGCTTGATAGCGGGAGCTACCTACGAGCAGTACTTC.

The chain combines TRBV18 with TRBJ1-3; no clear D gene. CDR1 and CDR2 (germline): KGHSH, LQKENI. V was trimmed by 3 bases and J by 1 base, leaving 10 bases between them. CDR3 length: 15 amino acids. CDR3 nucleotide sequence: TGTGCCAGCTCACCTTCCGGGAGGTCTGGAAACACCATATATTTT. Translating gives CASSPSGRSGNTIYF.

The chain couples TRBV7-2 to TRBJ2-6; D might be TRBD1 (6 bases). V was clipped by 1 base and J by 2 bases, with 9 bases between them. The CDR3 has 16 amino acids. CDR1 and CDR2 (germline): SGHTA, FQGNSA. As DNA, the CDR3 is TGTGCCAGCAGCTTAGATCCAGGGGCTGGGGCCAACGTCCTGACTTTC. Amino acids: CASSLDPGAGANVLTF.

The V call is TRBV28, the J call TRBJ2-3; 7 bases agree with TRBD2. This CDR3 has 18 amino acids. Germline values: CDR1 MDHEN, CDR2 SYDVKM. V shed 5 bases, J shed 4 bases, and the junction held 18 bases outside the gene matches. CDR3 nucleotide sequence: TGTGCCAGCAGTCCTTCGTGGGGAGGGGCCGTCGGGGCAGATACGCAGTATTTT. This sequence encodes CASSPSWGGAVGADTQYF.

The rearrangement joins TRBV7-6 to TRBJ2-7, with D tentatively TRBD1 (5 bases). V lost 4 bases, J lost 6 bases, and 22 bases lay in between. The CDR3 covers 16 residues. Per the germline V gene, CDR1 is SGHVS and CDR2 is FNYEAQ. This CDR3 reads CASSSYAVTGSSEQYF. In DNA, the CDR3 is TGTGCCAGCAGCTCCTACGCCGTCACAGGAAGCAGCGAGCAGTACTTC.

V and J are TRBV2 and TRBJ1-5; 7 bases agree with TRBD1. Germline assignment: CDR1 SNHLY and CDR2 FYNNEI. The CDR3 totals 15 residues. Unmatched junction bases numbered 6, after V lost 5 bases and J lost 2 bases. The CDR3 loop is CASSMDRLGNQPQHF. DNA for the CDR3: TGTGCCAGCAGTATGGACAGGCTTGGCAATCAGCCCCAGCATTTT.

The rearrangement uses TRBV28 and TRBJ1-3; 7 bases fit TRBD1. V lost 7 bases to trimming and J lost 0 bases; unmatched junction nucleotides: 6. The CDR3 is made up of 15 amino acids. Germline CDR1 and CDR2: MDHEN and SYDVKM. CDR3 in DNA: TGTGCCAGCAAAGAAACAGGGGTCTCTGGAAACACCATATATTTT. Its protein is CASKETGVSGNTIYF.

This chain uses TRBV7-9 with TRBJ1-3; no clear D gene. The V end lost 5 bases, the J end lost 0 bases, and 14 bases lay between the germline ends. In germline, CDR1 is SEHNR, CDR2 FQNEAQ (reference sequence). The CDR3 covers 16 residues. The CDR3 region is CASSPTTVYSGNTIYF. The CDR3 DNA follows: TGTGCCAGCAGCCCGACGACCGTCTACTCTGGAAACACCATATATTTT. Based on the CDR3 plus reference TRBV7-9 and TRBJ1-3, the full variable domain is DTGVSQNPRHKITKRGQNVTFRCDPISEHNRLYWYRQTLGQGPEFLTYFQNEAQLEKSRLLSDRFSAERPKGSFSTLEIQRTEQGDSAMYLCASSPTTVYSGNTIYFGEGSWLTVV.

The chain uses TRBV10-3 and TRBJ2-7; D is perhaps TRBD1 (5 bases). Germline V gene lookup returns CDR1 ENHRY and CDR2 SYGVKD. Trimming took off 4 bases at V and 2 bases at J, with 12 bases between the two ends. This CDR3 is built from 14 residues. The CDR3 loop is CAISAYDSAYEQYF. In DNA form, the CDR3 reads TGTGCCATCAGTGCTTATGACAGCGCCTACGAGCAGTACTTC.

The V and J genes are TRBV6-1 and TRBJ1-2; tentative D call: TRBD1 (6 bases). V was cut by 2 bases and J by 3 bases, with 19 bases left in between. The germline V gene has CDR1 MNHNS and CDR2 SASEGT. CDR3 size: 17 residues. The CDR3 spells CASSEMGSTGSYYGYTF. CDR3 bases: TGTGCCAGCAGTGAAATGGGTTCGACAGGAAGTTACTATGGCTACACCTTC.

The chain recombines TRBV21-1 with TRBJ1-1. TRBV21-1 is a documented pseudogene. The CDR3 contains 12 residues. Here the CDR3 reads CASRDHFTEAFF. CDR3 DNA sequence: TGTGCCAGCAGGGACCACTTCACTGAAGCTTTCTTT.

The chain uses TRBV11-2 and TRBJ2-2, with 7 positions matching TRBD2. CDR3 length equals 15 residues. Germline V gene lookup returns CDR1 SGHAT and CDR2 FQNNGV. V was clipped by 1 base and J by 5 bases; unmatched bases: 4. The CDR3 sequence: CASSLGLAPTGELFF. CDR3 sequence (DNA): TGTGCCAGCAGCTTAGGACTAGCCCCAACCGGGGAGCTGTTTTTT.

In regard to this clone: Other DNA sequences in this sample translate to the same CDR3. The chain links TRBV9 to TRBJ2-1; D uncertain. CDR3 length: 12 residues. Trimming shortened V by 0 bases and J by 5 bases, and 3 bases separated the two germline ends. Germline V gives CDR1 SGDLS, CDR2 YYNGEE. In DNA, the CDR3 is TGTGCCAGCAGCGTAGGGGACAATGAGCAGTTCTTC. Amino acid sequence: CASSVGDNEQFF.

The V call is TRBV6-6, the J call TRBJ2-6; D may be TRBD2 (5 bases). Germline V gene data show CDR1 as MNHNY and CDR2 as SVGAGI (reference sequence). This CDR3 is built from 14 residues. V dropped 5 bases and J dropped 3 bases, with 8 bases sitting between them. Written as DNA, the CDR3 is TGTGCCAGCAGTCGGGGAAGTGGGGCCAACGTCCTGACTTTC. It is translated as CASSRGSGANVLTF.

The chain couples TRBV5-4 to TRBJ1-1; D is perhaps TRBD1 (5 bases). Germline loops: CDR1 SGHNT, CDR2 YYREEE (reference sequence). Trimming stripped 4 bases from V and 2 bases from J, with 12 bases between. The CDR3 is 14 residues long. CDR3 nucleotide sequence: TGTGCCAGCAGCGTTCAGACAGTTAACACTGAAGCTTTCTTT. This encodes CASSVQTVNTEAFF.

The chain has TRBV11-3 and TRBJ2-7; 8 bases map to TRBD2. The CDR3 is 14 residues long. The J segment lost 5 bases and the V segment lost 5 bases, leaving 8 bases of the junction unmatched. Germline V gives CDR1 SGHNT, CDR2 YENEEA. This chain's CDR3 is CASSREGSSNEQYF. The CDR3 nucleotides are TGTGCCAGCAGCCGGGAGGGGAGTTCAAACGAGCAGTACTTC.